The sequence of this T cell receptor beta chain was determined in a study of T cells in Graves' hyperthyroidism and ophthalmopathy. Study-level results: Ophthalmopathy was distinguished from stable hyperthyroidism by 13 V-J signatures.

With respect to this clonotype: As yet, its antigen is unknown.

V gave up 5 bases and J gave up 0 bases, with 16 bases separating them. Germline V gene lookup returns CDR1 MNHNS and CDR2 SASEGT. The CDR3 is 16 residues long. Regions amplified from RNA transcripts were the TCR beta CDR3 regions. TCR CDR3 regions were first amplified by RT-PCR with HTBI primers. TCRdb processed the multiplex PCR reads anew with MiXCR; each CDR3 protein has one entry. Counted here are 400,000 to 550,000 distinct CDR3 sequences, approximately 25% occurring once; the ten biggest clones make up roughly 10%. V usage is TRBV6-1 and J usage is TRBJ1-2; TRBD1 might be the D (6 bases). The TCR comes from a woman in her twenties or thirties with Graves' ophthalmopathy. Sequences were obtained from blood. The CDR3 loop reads CASSPRPDRPNYGYTF. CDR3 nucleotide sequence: TGTGCCAGCAGTCCAAGACCCGACAGGCCTAACTATGGCTACACCTTC.